The 5 T cell receptor beta chains below were found in one sample sequenced in a study of shared clonotypes between healthy human individuals. Terminally differentiated effector memory CD45RA+ cells were left out of the naive CD8 fraction, which was CD45RO-negative and positively selected for CCR7. Sequencing was performed with immunoSEQ multiplex PCR; in TCRdb, only in-frame clones are kept and a portion is missing. The data hold about 2 million clones, with about 95% observed a single time. Input material: naive CD8+ T cells sorted from blood. The receptors originated from a man between 18 and 29 years old in good health.

This rearrangement joins TRBV9 to TRBJ1-1, with a tentative D call TRBD1 (5 bases). CDR1 is SGDLS, CDR2 YYNGEE, per germline. The CDR3 extends over 15 amino acids. Trimming cost V 0 bases and J 5 bases, with 14 bases left between them. The CDR3 DNA reads as TGTGCCAGCAGCGTAGGGCCAACCGGGGGAACTGAAGCTTTCTTT. Translation: CASSVGPTGGTEAFF.

The chain combines TRBV18 with TRBJ2-1; tentatively, D is TRBD2 (5 bases). Trimming removed 3 bases at V and 10 bases at J, with 16 bases between. This CDR3 contains 14 residues. Germline V gene lookup returns CDR1 KGHSH and CDR2 LQKENI. The CDR3 sequence is CASSPERWVPEQFF. CDR3 DNA sequence: TGTGCCAGCTCACCGGAGCGGTGGGTTCCGGAGCAGTTCTTC. The whole variable domain, filled in from reference TRBV18 and TRBJ2-1, reads NAGVMQNPRHLVRRRGQEARLRCSPMKGHSHVYWYRQLPEEGLKFMVYLQKENIIDESGMPKERFSAEFPKEGPSILRIQQVVRGDSAAYFCASSPERWVPEQFFGPGTRLTVL.

This chain's CDR3 is CASSFRTPYEQYF. In DNA form, the CDR3 reads TGTGCCAGCAGCTTTCGGACACCTTACGAGCAGTACTTC. J is TRBJ2-7 and V is TRBV11-2; TRBD1 is a possible D gene (5 bases). Trimming removed 3 bases at V and 4 bases at J, with 10 bases between. The CDR3 runs to 13 residues. Germline V lookup: CDR1 SGHAT, CDR2 FQNNGV.

V gene TRBV2 combines with J gene TRBJ2-5; no firm D call. Trimming took off 3 bases at V and 2 bases at J, with 10 bases between the two ends. The CDR3 runs to 14 residues. From germline, CDR1 is SNHLY and CDR2 FYNNEI. In nucleotides, the CDR3 is TGTGCCAGCAGTGATGAGTACCTACAAGAGACCCAGTACTTC. Protein sequence: CASSDEYLQETQYF.

The chain combines TRBV27 with TRBJ2-2; weak D call: TRBD1 (5 bases). The V end was cut by 3 bases, the J end by 7 bases, with 12 bases between. CDR1 and CDR2 from the germline V gene are MNHEY and SMNVEV (reference sequence). CDR3 length: 14 amino acids. The CDR3 region has the DNA TGTGCCAGCAGTTTTCCAGGGAACGTCGGGGAGCTGTTTTTT. Translation gives CASSFPGNVGELFF.